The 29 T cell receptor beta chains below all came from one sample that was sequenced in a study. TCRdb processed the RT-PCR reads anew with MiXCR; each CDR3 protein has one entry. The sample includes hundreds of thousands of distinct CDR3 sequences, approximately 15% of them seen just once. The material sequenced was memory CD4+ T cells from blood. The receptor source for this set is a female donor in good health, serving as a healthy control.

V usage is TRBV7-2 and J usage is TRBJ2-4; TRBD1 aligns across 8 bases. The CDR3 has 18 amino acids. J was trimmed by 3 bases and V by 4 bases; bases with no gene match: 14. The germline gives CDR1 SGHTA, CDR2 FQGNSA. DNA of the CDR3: TGTGCCAGCAGCTCCATTCCCACCAGGGGGCGTAGCAAAAACATTCAGTACTTC. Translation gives CASSSIPTRGRSKNIQYF.

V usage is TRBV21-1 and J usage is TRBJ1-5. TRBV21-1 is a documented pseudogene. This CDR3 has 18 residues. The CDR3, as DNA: TGTGCCAGCAGCAAAAGGTTTTCGACCGTCTATAGCAATCAGCCCCAGCATTTT. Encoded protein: CASSKRFSTVYSNQPQHF.

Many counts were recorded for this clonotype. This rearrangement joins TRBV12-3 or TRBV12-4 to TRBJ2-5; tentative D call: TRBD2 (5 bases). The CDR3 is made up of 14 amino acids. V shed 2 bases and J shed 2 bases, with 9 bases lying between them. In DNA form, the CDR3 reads TGTGCCAGCAGTTTATTTTCGGGACAAGAGACCCAGTACTTC. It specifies CASSLFSGQETQYF.

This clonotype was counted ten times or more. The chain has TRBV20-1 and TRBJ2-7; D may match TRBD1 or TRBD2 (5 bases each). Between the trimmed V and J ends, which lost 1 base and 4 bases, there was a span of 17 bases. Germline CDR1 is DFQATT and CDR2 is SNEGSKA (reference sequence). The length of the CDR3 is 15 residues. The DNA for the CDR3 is TGCAGTGCTAGAGGTACAGGAGGATTCTGGTACGAGCAGTACTTC. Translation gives CSARGTGGFWYEQYF.

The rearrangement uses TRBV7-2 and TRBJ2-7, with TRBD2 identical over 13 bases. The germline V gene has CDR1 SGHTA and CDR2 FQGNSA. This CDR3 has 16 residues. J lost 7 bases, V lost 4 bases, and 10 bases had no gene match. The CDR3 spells CASSWSGTSGIGEQYF. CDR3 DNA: TGTGCCAGCAGCTGGTCCGGGACTAGCGGGATTGGAGAGCAGTACTTC.

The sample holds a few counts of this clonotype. CDR3 in DNA: TGTGCCAGCACCAATGGGGGAGGGTTCTACAATGAGCAGTTCTTC. It is translated as CASTNGGGFYNEQFF. The rearrangement links TRBV7-2 to TRBJ2-1, with 7 bases fitting TRBD2. Germline values: CDR1 SGHTA, CDR2 FQGNSA. V shed 7 bases, J shed 3 bases, and the junction held 9 bases outside the gene matches. The CDR3 spans 15 residues.

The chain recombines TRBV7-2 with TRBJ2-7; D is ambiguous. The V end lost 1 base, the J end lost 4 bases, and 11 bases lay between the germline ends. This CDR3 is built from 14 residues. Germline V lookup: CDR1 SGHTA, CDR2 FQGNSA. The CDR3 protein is CASSLGGTQYEQYF. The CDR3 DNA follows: TGTGCCAGCAGCTTAGGGGGTACCCAATACGAGCAGTACTTC. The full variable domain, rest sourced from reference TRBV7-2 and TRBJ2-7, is GAGVSQSPSNKVTEKGKDVELRCDPISGHTALYWYRQSLGQGLEFLIYFQGNSAPDKSGLPSDRFSAERTGGSVSTLTIQRTQQEDSAVYLCASSLGGTQYEQYFGPGTRLTVT.

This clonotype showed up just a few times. The CDR3: CASSADRYTEAFF. CDR3 in DNA: TGCGCCAGCAGCGCCGACAGATACACTGAAGCTTTCTTT. The rearrangement uses TRBV5-1 and TRBJ1-1; D is possibly TRBD1 (5 bases). The V gene lost 4 bases and the J gene lost 3 bases, with 10 bases spanning the gap. The length of the CDR3 is 13 residues. Germline loops: CDR1 SGHRS, CDR2 YFSETQ.

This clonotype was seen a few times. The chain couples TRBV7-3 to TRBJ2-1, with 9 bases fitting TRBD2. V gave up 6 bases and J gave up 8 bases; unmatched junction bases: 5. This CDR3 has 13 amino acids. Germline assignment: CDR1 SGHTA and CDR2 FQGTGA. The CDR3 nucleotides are TGTGCCAGCAGTGCTAGCGGGAACGATGAGCAGTTCTTC. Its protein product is CASSASGNDEQFF.

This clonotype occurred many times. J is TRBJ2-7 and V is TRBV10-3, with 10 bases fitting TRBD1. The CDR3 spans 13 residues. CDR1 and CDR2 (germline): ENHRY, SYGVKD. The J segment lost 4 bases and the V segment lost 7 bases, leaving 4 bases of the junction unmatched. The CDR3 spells CAINEDRGYEQYF. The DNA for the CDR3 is TGTGCCATCAACGAGGACAGGGGGTACGAGCAGTACTTC.

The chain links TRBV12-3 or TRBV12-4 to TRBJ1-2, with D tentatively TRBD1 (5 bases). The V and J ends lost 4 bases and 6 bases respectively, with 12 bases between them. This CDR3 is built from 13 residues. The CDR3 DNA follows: TGTGCCAGCAGTTATAGGGGAGGGGATGGCTACACCTTC. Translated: CASSYRGGDGYTF.

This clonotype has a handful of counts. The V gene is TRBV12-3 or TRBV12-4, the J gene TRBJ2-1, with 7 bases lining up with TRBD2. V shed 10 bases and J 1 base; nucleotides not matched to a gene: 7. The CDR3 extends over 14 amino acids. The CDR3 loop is CATGGGWSYNEQFF. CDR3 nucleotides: TGTGCCACCGGGGGAGGGTGGTCCTACAATGAGCAGTTCTTC.

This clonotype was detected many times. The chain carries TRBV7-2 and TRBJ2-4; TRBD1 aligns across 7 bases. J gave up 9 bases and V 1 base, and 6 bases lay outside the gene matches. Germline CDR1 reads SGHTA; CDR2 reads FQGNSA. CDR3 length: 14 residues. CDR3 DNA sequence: TGTGCCAGCAGCTTAGAACAGGGGTACTCCATTCAGTACTTC. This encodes CASSLEQGYSIQYF.

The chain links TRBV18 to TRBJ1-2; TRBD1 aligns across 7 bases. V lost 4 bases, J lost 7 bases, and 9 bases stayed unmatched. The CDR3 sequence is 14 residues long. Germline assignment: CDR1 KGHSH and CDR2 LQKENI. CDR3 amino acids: CASSRDRDKGGYTF. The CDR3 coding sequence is TGTGCCAGCTCACGAGACAGGGATAAAGGTGGCTACACCTTC.

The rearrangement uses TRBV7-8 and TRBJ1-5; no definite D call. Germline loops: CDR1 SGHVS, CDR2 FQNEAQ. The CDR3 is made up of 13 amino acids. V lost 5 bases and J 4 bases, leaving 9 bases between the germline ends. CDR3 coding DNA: TGTGCCAGCAGCCCGGACCCAAATCAGCCCCAGCATTTT. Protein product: CASSPDPNQPQHF. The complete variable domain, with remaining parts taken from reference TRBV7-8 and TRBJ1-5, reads GAGVSQSPRYKVAKRGQDVALRCDPISGHVSLFWYQQALGQGPEFLTYFQNEAQLDKSGLPSDRFFAERPEGSVSTLKIQRTQQEDSAVYLCASSPDPNQPQHFGDGTRLSIL.

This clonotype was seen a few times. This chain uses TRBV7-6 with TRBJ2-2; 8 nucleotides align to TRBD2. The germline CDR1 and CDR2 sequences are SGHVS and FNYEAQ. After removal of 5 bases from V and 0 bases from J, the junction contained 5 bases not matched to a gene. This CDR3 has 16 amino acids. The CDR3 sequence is CASSLTSGSNTGELFF. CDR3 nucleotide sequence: TGTGCCAGCAGCCTTACTAGCGGATCGAACACCGGGGAGCTGTTTTTT.

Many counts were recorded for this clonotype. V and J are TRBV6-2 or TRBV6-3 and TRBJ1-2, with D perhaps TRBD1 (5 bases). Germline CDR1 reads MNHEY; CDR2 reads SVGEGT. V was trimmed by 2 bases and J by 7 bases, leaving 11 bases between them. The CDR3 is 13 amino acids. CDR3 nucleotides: TGTGCCAGCAGTTACGATCCAGGGAGTGGCTACACCTTC. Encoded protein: CASSYDPGSGYTF.

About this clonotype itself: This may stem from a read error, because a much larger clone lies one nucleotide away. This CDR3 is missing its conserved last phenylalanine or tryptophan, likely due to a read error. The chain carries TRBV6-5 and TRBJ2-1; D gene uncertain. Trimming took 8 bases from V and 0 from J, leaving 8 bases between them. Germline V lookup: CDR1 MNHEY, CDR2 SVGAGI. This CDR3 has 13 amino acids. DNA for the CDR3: TGTGCCAGCCGGTCAAGCTCCTACAATGAGCAGTTCTCC. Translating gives CASRSSSYNEQFS.

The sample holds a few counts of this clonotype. The CDR3 reads CASSPRTSGRGGQYF. DNA of the CDR3: TGTGCCAGCAGCCCGAGGACTAGCGGGAGAGGAGGGCAGTATTTT. V and J are TRBV3-1 and TRBJ2-3; 13 bases match TRBD2. The CDR3 length is 15 residues. Trimming removed 4 bases from V and 11 bases from J; junction bases left unmatched: 9. Germline CDR1 reads LGHDT; CDR2 reads YNNKEL (reference sequence).

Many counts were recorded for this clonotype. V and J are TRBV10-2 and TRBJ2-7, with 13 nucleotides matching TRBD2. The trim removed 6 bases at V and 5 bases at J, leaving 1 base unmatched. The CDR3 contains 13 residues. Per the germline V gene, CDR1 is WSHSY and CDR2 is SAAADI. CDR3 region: CASRLAGGHEQYF. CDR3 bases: TGCGCCAGCAGACTAGCGGGGGGGCACGAGCAGTACTTC.

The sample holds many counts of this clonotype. This CDR3 is CASRFNPTGGNGYTF. CDR3 nucleotide sequence: TGCGCCAGCAGATTCAACCCGACAGGGGGCAATGGCTACACCTTC. This sequence joins TRBV5-1 and TRBJ1-2, with TRBD1 matching 10 bases. The length of the CDR3 is 15 residues. Germline V gene sequence: CDR1 SGHRS, CDR2 YFSETQ. The V gene end was trimmed by 5 bases and the J gene end by 6 bases; junction bases not matched to a gene: 10.

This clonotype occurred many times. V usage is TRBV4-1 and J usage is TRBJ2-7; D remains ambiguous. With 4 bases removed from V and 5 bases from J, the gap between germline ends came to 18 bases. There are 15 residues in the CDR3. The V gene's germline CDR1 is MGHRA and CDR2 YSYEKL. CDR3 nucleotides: TGCGCCAGCAGCCTCATGCCCTCACTGGCTAACGAGCAGTACTTC. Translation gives CASSLMPSLANEQYF.

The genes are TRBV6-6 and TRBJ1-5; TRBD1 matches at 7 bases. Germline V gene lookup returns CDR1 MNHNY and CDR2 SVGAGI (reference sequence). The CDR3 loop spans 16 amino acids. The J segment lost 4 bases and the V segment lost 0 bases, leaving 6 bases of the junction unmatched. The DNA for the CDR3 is TGTGCCAGCAGTTACTCGATAATACAGGGGAATCAGCCCCAGCATTTT. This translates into CASSYSIIQGNQPQHF.

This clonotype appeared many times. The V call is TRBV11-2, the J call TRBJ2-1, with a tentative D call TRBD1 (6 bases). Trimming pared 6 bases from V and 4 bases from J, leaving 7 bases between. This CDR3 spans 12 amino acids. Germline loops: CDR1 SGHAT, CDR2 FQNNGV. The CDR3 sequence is CASRQGYNEQFF. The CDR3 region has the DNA TGTGCCAGCAGACAGGGTTACAATGAGCAGTTCTTC.

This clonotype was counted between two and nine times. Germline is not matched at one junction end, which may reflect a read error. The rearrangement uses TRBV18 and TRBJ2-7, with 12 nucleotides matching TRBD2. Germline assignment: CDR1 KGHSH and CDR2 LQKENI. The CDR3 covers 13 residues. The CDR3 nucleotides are TGTGCCAGCTCACCAGCTAGCGGGAGGGACCTAATATTC. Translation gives CASSPASGRDLIF.

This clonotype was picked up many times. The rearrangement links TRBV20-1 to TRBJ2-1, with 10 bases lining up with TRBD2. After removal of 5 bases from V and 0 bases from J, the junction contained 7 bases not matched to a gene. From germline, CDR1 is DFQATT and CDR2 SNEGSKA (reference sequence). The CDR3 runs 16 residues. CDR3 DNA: TGCAGTGCTCGTAGACTAGCGGGCCACTCCTACAATGAGCAGTTCTTC. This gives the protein CSARRLAGHSYNEQFF.

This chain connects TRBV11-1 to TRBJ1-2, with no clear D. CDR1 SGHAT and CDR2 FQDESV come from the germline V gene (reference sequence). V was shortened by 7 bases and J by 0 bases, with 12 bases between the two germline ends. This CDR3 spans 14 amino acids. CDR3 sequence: CASNQGGANYGYTF. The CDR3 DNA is TGTGCCAGCAACCAAGGAGGAGCTAACTATGGCTACACCTTC.

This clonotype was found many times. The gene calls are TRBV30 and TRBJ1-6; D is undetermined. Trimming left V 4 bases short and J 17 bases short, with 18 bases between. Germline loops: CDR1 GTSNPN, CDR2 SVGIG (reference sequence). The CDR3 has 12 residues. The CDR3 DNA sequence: TGTGCCTGGAATTTGTTGACGGAGAAAATCCACTTT. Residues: CAWNLLTEKIHF.

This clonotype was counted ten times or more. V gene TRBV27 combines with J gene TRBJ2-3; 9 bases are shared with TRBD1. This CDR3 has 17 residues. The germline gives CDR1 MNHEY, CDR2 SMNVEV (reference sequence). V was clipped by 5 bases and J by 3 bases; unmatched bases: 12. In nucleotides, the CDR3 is TGTGCCAGCAGTCCGAGAAACCGGGACAGGGCTACAGATACGCAGTATTTT. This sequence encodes CASSPRNRDRATDTQYF.